This T cell receptor beta chain was recovered during a study of Graves' ophthalmopathy and Graves' hyperthyroidism (dated by TCRdb to the late 2010s). Turning to the overall study: Hyperthyroidism was defined as stable when no progression to ophthalmopathy occurred within 18 months of follow-up. The study used signatures of the TCR beta repertoire to tell Graves' ophthalmopathy apart from Graves' hyperthyroidism and to predict which patients would progress to ophthalmopathy. In total, 120 to 150 blood samples were TCR-sequenced: approximately 42 ophthalmopathy, approximately 80 hyperthyroidism and some 17 hyperthyroidism-to-ophthalmopathy patients. To explore V-J signatures distinguishing ophthalmopathy from hyperthyroidism, a discovery set of under 110 patients (fewer than 45 ophthalmopathy, 55 to 60 stable hyperthyroidism) was enrolled. An independent validation cohort was composed of roughly 18 hyperthyroidism patients and around 16 patients who later progressed from hyperthyroidism to ophthalmopathy. In over five hyperthyroidism patients, T-cell repertoires of thyroid tissue and blood were compared. Following sampling, methimazole starting at 30 mg daily was administered to hyperthyroidism patients, and high-dose intravenous methylprednisolone was administered to ophthalmopathy patients. Results the study describes overall, beyond this receptor: Among expanded thyroid clonotypes with frequency above 0.001, most also showed up in blood, which suggests that blood repertoires may reflect the thyroid immune response. In validation, the model predicted ophthalmopathy progression with more than 70% sensitivity and roughly 72% specificity; eleven to twelve predicted patients were CT-confirmed with GO in a median of 6.5 months. The 13-signature model separated ophthalmopathy from stable hyperthyroidism with approximately 90% sensitivity and just under 84% specificity in cross-validation, and 80%/75% in the test set. No statistical method was used to predetermine the sample size, and group allocation was not hidden from the investigators.

Of note for this clonotype: The antigen it recognizes is unknown. Base qualities are missing; no much larger clone stands one base away.

For repertoire sequencing, TCR beta CDR3 regions were amplified from RNA transcripts. HTBI primers and the Qiagen OneStep RT-PCR kit were used in a first-round RT-PCR, which was followed by a second-round multiplex PCR, size selection and purification. Sequencing of the libraries was carried out on an Illumina HiSeq2000 in paired-end mode with 100 bp reads. The study's own analysis went as follows. SOAPnuke was used to process the reads, removing any read that contained adapters or uncalled bases, had a mean Phred below 15, or lacked an exact match to the constant primer or identifier. COPE v1.2.5 was used to merge high-quality paired reads. Each unique nucleotide sequence was treated as a clonotype, and MiTCR v1.1 was used to align the clonotypes to the IMGT TRB V, D and J references. The analysis was limited to V-J combinations with a frequency above 0.0001, which together covered approximately 99% of repertoires. For each V-J combination, a TCR clonal expansion and chaos score was defined as the ratio of F50 clonal expansion to chaos observed in the TCRdist matrix. Welch's t-statistics and random forest were used to reduce features to more than ten V-J combinations, which were fed into a naive Bayes classifier. The similarity between thyroid and blood repertoires was quantified using the Morisita-Horn index. The public reads were reprocessed in TCRdb via fastp at Q25 and MiXCR, keeping in-frame beta chains. All rows with the same CDR3 protein become a single entry with the most common DNA and genes. V and J calls and clone size were set by TCRdb, not the authors. The sample table shows about 590,000 distinct CDR3 sequences, and 35% to 40% are seen once. The leading ten clones occupy roughly 4.5% of the sample.

From the cysteine through the phenylalanine, the CDR3 covers 17 amino acids. The read is trimmed to its CDR3 DNA, 51 bases read in frame from base 1. Trimming removed 7 bases from V and 0 bases from J, leaving 17 bases between the germline ends. CDR1 and CDR2, per the germline V gene, are KGHDR and SFDVKD. Hyperthyroidism patients were newly diagnosed, were aged 18 to 65 years, and had a disease duration under 2 months. Patients were excluded if they had other autoimmune diseases, uncontrolled infections, pregnancy or lactation. Diagnosis relied on clinical symptoms, serum thyroxine, TRAb, thyroid ultrasound and orbital computed tomography. Total RNA was extracted using Trizol reagent, and RNA quality was checked on an Agilent 2100 Bioanalyzer.

The clonotype was recovered from an adult man with Graves' hyperthyroidism. Sequencing was performed on peripheral blood or thyroid tissue (not recorded which). The V and J genes are TRBV24-1 and TRBJ1-4; the D gene is perhaps TRBD1, on 5 matching bases. Read as DNA, the sequence is TGTGCCACCAGAGAAAGGGGAGGCAGTGCAACTAATGAAAAACTGTTTTTT. The encoded protein is CATRERGGSATNEKLFF.